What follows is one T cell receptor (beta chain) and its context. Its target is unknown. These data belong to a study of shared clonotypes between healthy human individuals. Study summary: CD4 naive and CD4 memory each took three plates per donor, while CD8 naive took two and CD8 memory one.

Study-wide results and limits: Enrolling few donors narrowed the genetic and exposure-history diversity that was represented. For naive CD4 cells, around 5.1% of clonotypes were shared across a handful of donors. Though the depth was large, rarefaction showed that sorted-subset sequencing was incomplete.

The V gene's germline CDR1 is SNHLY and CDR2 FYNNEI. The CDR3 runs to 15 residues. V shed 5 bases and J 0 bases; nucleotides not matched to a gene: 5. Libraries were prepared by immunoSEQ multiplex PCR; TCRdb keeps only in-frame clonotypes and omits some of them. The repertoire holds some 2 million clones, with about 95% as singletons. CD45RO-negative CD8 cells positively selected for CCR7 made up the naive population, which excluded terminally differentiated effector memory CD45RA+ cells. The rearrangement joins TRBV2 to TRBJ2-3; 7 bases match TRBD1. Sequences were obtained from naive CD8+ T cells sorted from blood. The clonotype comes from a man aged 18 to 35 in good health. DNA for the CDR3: TGTGCCAGCAGTTCGGGACAGTTTAGCACAGATACGCAGTATTTT. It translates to CASSSGQFSTDTQYF.